This T cell receptor (beta chain) was sequenced in a study of T cell repertoires in ileal Crohn's disease (dated by TCRdb to the late 2010s). Some background on the complete study: The median duration of disease was roughly 7.6 years, and at the time of surgery approximately 34% of patients were active smokers. Every patient underwent surgery because of a complication, which was stricturing disease in around 61% and penetrating disease in around 40%. Roughly half of the patients were given postoperative therapy, with about a dozen receiving thiopurines and 15 to 20 receiving anti-TNF agents. TCR repertoire analysis was done in roughly 57 Crohn's disease patients from a prospective multicentre cohort. The study was conducted in parallel with a multicentre cohort that was designed to identify predictors of early endoscopic recurrence following ileocolonic resection. A Rutgeerts score higher than i0 was the definition used for endoscopic postoperative recurrence. A total of about 170 mucosal samples from 57 patients were sequenced, collected from several sites on the surgical specimen and at postoperative endoscopy.

Study-wide findings and limitations: Higher percentages of high-frequency clones at the time of surgery were linked to endoscopic recurrence, and every patient with clonality above 26.8% (18/57) had recurrence. Patients who were active smokers at surgery had a significantly higher proportion of clonal expansions than non-smokers (around 24% vs 18%, p=0.02). Sorted CD8 T cells carried more high-frequency clones than CD4 T cells, suggesting mucosal expansions were mainly CD8. Mucosal CD4 and CD8 T cells were sorted and sequenced only in a subgroup of patients, the size of which was not stated.

Turning to this clone: The specificity of this receptor is unknown. Base-call qualities are not available, and no considerably larger clone is one nucleotide away.

Adults with ileal or ileocolonic Crohn's disease and an indication for ileocolonic resection were eligible for inclusion. Whole ileal mucosal biopsies were stored frozen at -80°C before DNA extraction. Genomic DNA was isolated from frozen whole biopsies using a TRizol-based method, and the DNA was quantified with a NanoDrop 2000 spectrophotometer. Roughly 0.55 micrograms of biopsy DNA per sample were submitted for commercial TCRB immunosequencing. CDR3 regions were amplified from genomic DNA by Adaptive Biotechnology using a two-step, amplification bias-controlled multiplex PCR. Primers for every V and J gene segment were used in the first PCR, and barcodes and Illumina adapters were added in the second PCR. CDR3 libraries were sequenced using an Illumina instrument. The paper's data handling went like this. Vendor-provided pipelines were combined with custom analysis of raw data in R/Bioconductor under R version 3.3.0. Clonality, ranging from 0 to 1, was calculated as the inverse of the normalised Shannon entropy of all productive clones. High-frequency clones were defined as the share of the repertoire occupied by the top 100 clones, with only clones passing a 95% confidence test being retained. Repertoire diversity was measured with the Simpson index, and overlap between samples was measured with the Morisita-Horn index. The table comes from immuneACCESS by way of TCRdb, which keeps in-frame sequences with V and J called. Part of the clones is missing from these tables; in studies checked, under half for an unresolved V gene and the rest for unknown reasons. D and trimming were read from the DNA, whereas the V and J calls and clone size are those reported in that table. A total of some 30,000 clones appear in this sample, roughly 78% of them only once. Under 20% of the sample belongs to the ten largest clones.

From its cysteine to its phenylalanine, the CDR3 spans 16 amino acids. CDR3 DNA only is kept here, 48 bases in frame from base 1. CDR1 and CDR2 are drawn from the germline V gene: MGHRA, YSYEKL. The junction shows trimming of 6 bases on V and 6 bases on J, and the gene matches do not reach 13 bases of it. The TCR originated in an adult with Crohn's disease. Sequences were obtained from ileal tissue. This chain is built from TRBV4-1 and TRBJ2-2, and 7 junction bases match TRBD1. The CDR3 sequence is CASRPNGQGVAGELFF. The DNA sequence is TGCGCCAGCAGGCCAAATGGGCAGGGGGTCGCCGGGGAGCTGTTTTTT.